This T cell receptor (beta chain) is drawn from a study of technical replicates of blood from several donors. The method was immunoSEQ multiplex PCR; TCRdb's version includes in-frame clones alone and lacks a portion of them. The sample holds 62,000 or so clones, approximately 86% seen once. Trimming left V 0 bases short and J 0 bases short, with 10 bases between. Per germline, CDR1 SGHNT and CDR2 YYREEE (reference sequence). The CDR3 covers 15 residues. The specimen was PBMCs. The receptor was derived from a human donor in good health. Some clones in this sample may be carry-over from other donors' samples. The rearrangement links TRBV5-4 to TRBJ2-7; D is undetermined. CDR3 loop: CASSLASIPSYEQYF. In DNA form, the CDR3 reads TGTGCCAGCAGCTTGGCCTCTATCCCCTCCTACGAGCAGTACTTC.